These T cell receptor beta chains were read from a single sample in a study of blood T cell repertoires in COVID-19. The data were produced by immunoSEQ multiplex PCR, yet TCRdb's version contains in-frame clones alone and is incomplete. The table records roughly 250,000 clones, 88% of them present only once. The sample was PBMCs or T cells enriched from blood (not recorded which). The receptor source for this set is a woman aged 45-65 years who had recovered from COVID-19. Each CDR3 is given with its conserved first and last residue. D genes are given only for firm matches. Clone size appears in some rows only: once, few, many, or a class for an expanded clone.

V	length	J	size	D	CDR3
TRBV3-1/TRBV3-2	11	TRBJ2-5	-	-	CASSFPSTQYF
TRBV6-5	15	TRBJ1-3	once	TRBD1	CASNPRDRTGNTIYF
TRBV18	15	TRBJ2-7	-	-	CASSPLGGGLNEQYF
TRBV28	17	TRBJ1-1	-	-	CASSPLSGNDLNTEAFF
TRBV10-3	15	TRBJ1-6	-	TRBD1	CAISQGDRGSSPLHF
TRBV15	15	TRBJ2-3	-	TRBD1	CATSGTGIRTDTQYF
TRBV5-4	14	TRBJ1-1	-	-	CASSFPDRSTEAFF
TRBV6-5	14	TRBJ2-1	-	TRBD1	CASSYGGQVSEQFF
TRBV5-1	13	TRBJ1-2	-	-	CASSPGSNYGYTF
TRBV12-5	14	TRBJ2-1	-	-	CASGLGEAGNEQFF
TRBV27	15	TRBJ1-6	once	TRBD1	CASAPSGQHNSPLHF
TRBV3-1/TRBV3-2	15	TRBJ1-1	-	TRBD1	CASSTRTGRNTEAFF
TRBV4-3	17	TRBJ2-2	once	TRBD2	CASSQLLAGEDTGELFF
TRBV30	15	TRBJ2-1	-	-	CAWSPPGGGSYEQFF
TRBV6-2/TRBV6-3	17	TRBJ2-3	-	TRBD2	CASSFFSGDFYTDTQYF
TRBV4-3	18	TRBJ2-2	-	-	CASSPFSPGLTNTGELFF
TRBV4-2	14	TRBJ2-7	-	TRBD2	CASSQGGGAYEQYF